This TCR beta chain was found in a study of T-cell memory formation after mild COVID-19. On the study more broadly: The TCR clusters were mostly specific to one donor.

In its sample, this clonotype was seen a few times. Its antigen is as yet unknown. 5'RACE with constant-segment primers yielded barcoded, UMI-tagged TCR alpha and TCR beta cDNA libraries. TCRdb re-derived calls from the 5' RACE reads in MiXCR, one entry per CDR3 protein. The sample has 150,000 to 200,000 distinct CDR3 sequences, roughly 17% seen once; the top ten hold under 2.5%. The V end lost 3 bases, the J end lost 5 bases, and 17 bases lay between the germline ends. The CDR3 totals 15 residues. Germline CDR1 and CDR2: DFQATT and SNEGSKA (reference sequence). General study findings and limits: There was no confirmation that second-wave clones peaking on day 37 were SARS-CoV-2 specific. Contracting CD4+ clones sat mainly in CM and EM; CD8+ in EMRA.

The specimen was PBMCs or a T cell subset sorted from them (not recorded which). V usage is TRBV20-1 and J usage is TRBJ2-1; D not resolved. This TCR derives from an adult woman who had mild COVID-19 (a few samples of this study predate the infection). Cell type and time point are not known. The CDR3, as DNA: TGCAGTGCTAGGACCTTGGGAAGGCGAGACAATGAGCAGTTCTTC. It translates to CSARTLGRRDNEQFF.